Below, 13 T cell receptor beta chains from the same sample are listed, as sequenced in a study of human T cells and chemical hapten exposure. Sample time point: patch test 1, 2 weeks after DPC sensitization. Treatment meaning: therapeutic diphenylcyclopropenone sensitization with weekly scalp DPC. TCRdb used MiXCR to reprocess the RACE reads, holding one entry per CDR3 protein. This repertoire shows about 80,000 distinct CDR3 sequences, roughly 7.2% found once; its top ten account for less than 2%. Sequencing used whole blood, obtained in connection with sensitization to the hapten diphenylcyclopropenone (DPC). All receptors come from a woman aged 25 to 39 with alopecia areata. Some clones in this sample may be carry-over from other donors' samples.

This clonotype showed up just a few times. The germline gene is not matched at one end of the junction; a read error may be the cause. This rearrangement joins TRBV11-2 to TRBJ1-4; D not certain. Germline V gene lookup returns CDR1 SGHAT and CDR2 FQNNGV. This CDR3 is built from 16 residues. The CDR3 DNA reads TGTGCCAGCAGCTTAGAGCTTGACCGTTTAAATGGAAAACTGTTTTTT. Its translation: CASSLELDRLNGKLFF.

This clonotype was detected only a few times. This rearrangement joins TRBV5-6 to TRBJ2-6; D may be TRBD1 or TRBD2 (5 bases each). The CDR3 runs 19 residues. In germline, CDR1 is SGHDT, CDR2 YYEEEE. The V end was cut by 0 bases, the J end by 4 bases, with 20 bases between. In nucleotides, the CDR3 is TGTGCCAGCAGCTTGGTGGGGGACGATTTTTCGGCAGGGGCCAACGTCCTGACTTTC. Residues: CASSLVGDDFSAGANVLTF.

This clonotype has ten or more counts. The genes are TRBV24-1 and TRBJ2-7; D tentatively reads TRBD1 or TRBD2 (5 bases each). The CDR3 extends over 15 amino acids. Germline V lookup: CDR1 KGHDR, CDR2 SFDVKD. The V gene lost 0 bases and the J gene lost 2 bases, with 10 bases spanning the gap. The CDR3 region is CATSDLTGPTYEQYF. The DNA of the CDR3 is TGTGCCACCAGTGATTTGACGGGACCGACCTACGAGCAGTACTTC.

In its sample, this clonotype was seen many times. V usage is TRBV12-3 or TRBV12-4 and J usage is TRBJ1-3, with TRBD1 identical over 8 bases. V shed 7 bases, J shed 0 bases, and the junction held 5 bases outside the gene matches. This CDR3 region has 15 residues. Here the CDR3 reads CASTPTGDSGNTIYF. CDR3 bases: TGTGCCAGCACCCCGACAGGGGACTCTGGAAACACCATATATTTT.

This clonotype was counted between two and nine times. The V gene is TRBV2, the J gene TRBJ2-7, with D perhaps matching TRBD1 (5 bases). The CDR3 contains 12 residues. V gave up 6 bases and J gave up 4 bases, with 10 bases separating them. Germline CDR1 and CDR2: SNHLY and FYNNEI. Written as DNA, the CDR3 is TGTGCCAGCAGGGCAGGGTCGTACGAGCAGTACTTC. It yields the protein CASRAGSYEQYF. Looking up the rest from reference TRBV2 and TRBJ2-7 gives the full variable domain: EPEVTQTPSHQVTQMGQEVILRCVPISNHLYFYWYRQILGQKVEFLVSFYNNEISEKSEIFDDQFSVERPDGSNFTLKIRSTKLEDSAMYFCASRAGSYEQYFGPGTRLTVT.

Regarding this clonotype: A much larger clone sits a single nucleotide away, making a read error possible. CDR3 sequence (DNA): TGCAGCGTTGATGGGCCAGCAACAGATACGCAGTATTTT. It yields the protein CSVDGPATDTQYF. The V gene is TRBV29-1, the J gene TRBJ2-3; no firm D call. CDR3 length: 13 amino acids. V lost 3 bases, J lost 3 bases, and 10 bases lay in between. Germline CDR1 is SQVTM and CDR2 is ANQGSEA.

This clonotype was observed many times. The chain links TRBV7-9 to TRBJ1-1; D not resolved. V shed 3 bases and J shed 8 bases, with 4 bases lying between them. The V gene's germline CDR1 is SEHNR and CDR2 FQNEAQ (reference sequence). The CDR3 extends over 10 amino acids. The CDR3 sequence is CASSLEEAFF. CDR3 nucleotides: TGTGCCAGCAGCTTGGAGGAAGCTTTCTTT.

As to this clonotype: The junction shows a germline mismatch at one end, possibly a read error. V usage is TRBV11-2 and J usage is TRBJ2-3; 14 bases are a match to TRBD2. Germline CDR1 and CDR2: SGHAT and FQNNGV. The CDR3 consists of 18 residues. The CDR3 is CDSSLRTSGGSSTDTQYF. DNA for the CDR3: TGTGACAGCAGCCTCCGGACTAGCGGGGGGTCTAGCACAGATACGCAGTATTTT.

This clonotype was seen a few times. V usage is TRBV6-6 and J usage is TRBJ1-2, with D tentatively TRBD1 (6 bases). The ends were cut back, 8 bases at V and 6 bases at J, with 16 bases in the middle. CDR1 is MNHNY, CDR2 SVGAGI, per germline (reference sequence). This CDR3 spans 13 amino acids. CDR3 sequence: CASSPTGWDGYTF. The CDR3 nucleotides are TGTGCCAGCTCCCCGACAGGATGGGATGGCTACACCTTC.

This clonotype showed up many times. The chain carries TRBV9 and TRBJ1-2; possibly TRBD1 for D (5 bases). Deletions cut 4 bases from V and 2 bases from J, with 12 bases between. The CDR3 covers 14 residues. Germline CDR1 reads SGDLS; CDR2 reads YYNGEE. The DNA of the CDR3 is TGTGCCAGCAGCTCCAGTGACAGAAACTATGGCTACACCTTC. Protein product: CASSSSDRNYGYTF.

This clonotype was seen a few times. The V and J genes are TRBV6-1 and TRBJ2-4; 7 positions match TRBD1. This CDR3 spans 12 amino acids. Looked up from germline, CDR1 is MNHNS and CDR2 is SASEGT. V gave up 10 bases and J gave up 5 bases; unmatched junction bases: 5. The CDR3 is CAIDRDQNIQYF. The DNA of the CDR3 is TGTGCCATCGACAGGGACCAAAACATTCAGTACTTC.

This clonotype was observed at least ten times. The V gene is TRBV24-1, the J gene TRBJ2-3; D not certain. The CDR3 covers 12 residues. The germline V gene encodes CDR1 KGHDR and CDR2 SFDVKD. V lost 10 bases to trimming and J lost 4 bases, with 11 bases between them. Here the CDR3 reads CATGGDADTQYF. As DNA, the CDR3 is TGTGCCACTGGTGGGGATGCAGATACGCAGTATTTT.

There are many counts of this clonotype. A read error may account for a junction end that differs from germline. The J gene is TRBJ1-2, the V gene TRBV7-7, with 12 bases lining up with TRBD1. The CDR3 is made up of 16 amino acids. CDR1 is SSHAT and CDR2 is FNYEAQ in the germline V gene (reference sequence). Here the CDR3 reads CASSLAQGQGAIGYTF. CDR3 DNA sequence: TGTGCTAGCAGCTTAGCGCAGGGACAGGGGGCGATTGGCTACACCTTC.